Reported below is one T cell receptor beta chain. Original handling: It was from reference gene primer amplification that nucleated cell counts were estimated. TCRdb's table, derived via immunoSEQ multiplex PCR, lists solely in-frame clones and lacks some. Clonal size and the V and J genes are those of that table, whereas D and trimming came from the DNA. The table shows roughly 200,000 clones, with more than 75% occurring only once. With 8 bases removed from V and 0 bases from J, the gap between germline ends came to 8 bases. Germline V gives CDR1 SGHTA, CDR2 FQGNSA. The CDR3 totals 13 residues. This record belongs to a study of blood T cell repertoires in COVID-19. The cohort comprised adults aged about 18 to 89 years residing in 20 to 25 US areas. Cohort placement rested on clinical history that participants reported themselves.

The V call is TRBV7-2, the J call TRBJ2-1; D unclear. Sequenced material: PBMCs or T cells enriched from blood (not recorded which). This clonotype was obtained from a man aged 35-49 years with acute COVID-19. CDR3 nucleotides: TGTGCCAGCGGAGTATCCTCCTACAATGAGCAGTTCTTC. It translates to CASGVSSYNEQFF.